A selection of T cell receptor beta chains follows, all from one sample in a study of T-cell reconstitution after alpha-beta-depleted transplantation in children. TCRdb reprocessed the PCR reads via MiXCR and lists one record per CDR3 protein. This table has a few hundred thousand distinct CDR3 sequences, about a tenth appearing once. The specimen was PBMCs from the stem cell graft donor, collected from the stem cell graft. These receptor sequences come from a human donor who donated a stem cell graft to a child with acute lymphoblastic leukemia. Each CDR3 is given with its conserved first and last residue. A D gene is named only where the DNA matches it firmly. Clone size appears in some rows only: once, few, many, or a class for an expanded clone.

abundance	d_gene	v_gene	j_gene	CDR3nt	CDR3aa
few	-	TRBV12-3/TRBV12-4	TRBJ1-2	TGTGCCAGCACCCGGGAAGGCGCTAACTATGGCTACACCTTC	CASTREGANYGYTF
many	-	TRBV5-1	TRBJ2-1	TGCGCCAGCAACAGGGAGGGTTACAATGAGCAGTTCTTC	CASNREGYNEQFF
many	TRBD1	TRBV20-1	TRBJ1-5	TGCAGTGCAAACGGACAGGGGAGGGATCAGCCCCAGCATTTT	CSANGQGRDQPQHF
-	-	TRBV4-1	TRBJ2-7	TGCGCCAGCAGCCTGAGACATCCGGGTATCTACGAGCAGTACTTC	CASSLRHPGIYEQYF
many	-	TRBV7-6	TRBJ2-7	TGTGCCAGCAGCTCCCAGCGGGCCTCCTACGAGCAGTACTTC	CASSSQRASYEQYF
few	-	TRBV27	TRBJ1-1	TGTGCCAGCAGTTACGGGTCCTACACTGAAGCTTTCTTT	CASSYGSYTEAFF
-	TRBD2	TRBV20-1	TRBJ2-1	TGCAGTGCTTCAGGACTAGGGAGCAGTTACAATGAGCAGTTCTTC	CSASGLGSSYNEQFF
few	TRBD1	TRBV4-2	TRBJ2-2	TGTGCCAGCAGCCTTACAACGACAGGGTCGGCCGGGGAGCTGTTTTTT	CASSLTTTGSAGELFF
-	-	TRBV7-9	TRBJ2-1	TGTGCCAGCAGCTCCCCCCGGGGGAGAAGCTCCTACAATGAGCAGTTCTTC	CASSSPRGRSSYNEQFF
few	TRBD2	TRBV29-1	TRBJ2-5	TGCAGCGTTGAAAGGTTCCGGGACCCTGCCGGGAGGACGGAAGAGACCCAGTACTTC	CSVERFRDPAGRTEETQYF
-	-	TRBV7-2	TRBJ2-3	TGTGCCAGCAGCGCGACGACTGGGACAGATACGCAGTATTTT	CASSATTGTDTQYF
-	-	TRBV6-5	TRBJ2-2	TGTGCCAGCAGTTACCCTAGCGTGAACACCGGGGAGCTGTTTTTT	CASSYPSVNTGELFF
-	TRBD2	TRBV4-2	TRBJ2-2	TGTGCCAGCAGCCAAGCCCCGGAGCGGGAGTTCGCCGGGGAGCTGTTTTTT	CASSQAPEREFAGELFF
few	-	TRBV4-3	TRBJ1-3	TGCGCCAGCAGCCAGGTTCGGGGGCCTGGAAACACCATATATTTT	CASSQVRGPGNTIYF
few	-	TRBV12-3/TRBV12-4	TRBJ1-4	TGTGCCAGCAGTTTAAGGGACACCAATAATGAAAAACTGTTTTTT	CASSLRDTNNEKLFF
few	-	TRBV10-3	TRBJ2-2	TGTGCCATCAGCGGCCTAGGTACGACCGGGGAGCTGTTTTTT	CAISGLGTTGELFF
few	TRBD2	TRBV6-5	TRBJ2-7	TGTGCCAGCAGTTACCTCAGGACTAGCGGGAGCTACGAGCAGTACTTC	CASSYLRTSGSYEQYF
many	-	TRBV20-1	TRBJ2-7	TGCAGTGCTAGAGATTTTTCCAGCCTTCTCTACGAGCAGTACTTC	CSARDFSSLLYEQYF
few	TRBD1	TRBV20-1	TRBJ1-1	TGCAGTGCTAGTAATACAGGGGGCAGTAACACTGAAGCTTTCTTT	CSASNTGGSNTEAFF
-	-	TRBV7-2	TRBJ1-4	TGTGCCAGCAGCACTCGATCAGGGGCAACTAATGAAAAACTGTTTTTT	CASSTRSGATNEKLFF
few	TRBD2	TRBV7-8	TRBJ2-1	TGTGCCAGCAGCCCACGAACTAGCGGAGGCTCCTACAATGAGCAGTTCTTC	CASSPRTSGGSYNEQFF
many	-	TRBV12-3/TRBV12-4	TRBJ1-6	TGTGCCAGCAGTTTAAGGAGAGGGAATTCACCCCTCCACTTT	CASSLRRGNSPLHF
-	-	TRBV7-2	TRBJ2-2	TGTGCCAGCACCCTGGGTGAGGTCACCGGGGAGCTGTTTTTT	CASTLGEVTGELFF
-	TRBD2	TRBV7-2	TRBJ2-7	TGTGCCAGCAGCAGGCTAGCGGGAGTGTCCTACGAGCAGTACTTC	CASSRLAGVSYEQYF
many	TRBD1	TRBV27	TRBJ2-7	TGTGCCAGCAGCTCCCCGACAGGGAATTTTTATGGCGAGCAGTACTTC	CASSSPTGNFYGEQYF